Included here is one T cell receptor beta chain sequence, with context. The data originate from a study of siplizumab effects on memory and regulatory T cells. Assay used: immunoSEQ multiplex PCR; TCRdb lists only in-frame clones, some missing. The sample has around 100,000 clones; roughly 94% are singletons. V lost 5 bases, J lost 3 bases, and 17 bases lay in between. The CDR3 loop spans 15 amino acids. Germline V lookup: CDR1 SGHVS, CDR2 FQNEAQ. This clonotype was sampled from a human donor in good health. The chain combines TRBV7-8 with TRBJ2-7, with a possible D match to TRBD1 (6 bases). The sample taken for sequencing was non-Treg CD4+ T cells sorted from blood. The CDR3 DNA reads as TGTGCCAGCAGCCGCCTCCGGGACACCCGCTACGAGCAGTACTTC. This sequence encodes CASSRLRDTRYEQYF.